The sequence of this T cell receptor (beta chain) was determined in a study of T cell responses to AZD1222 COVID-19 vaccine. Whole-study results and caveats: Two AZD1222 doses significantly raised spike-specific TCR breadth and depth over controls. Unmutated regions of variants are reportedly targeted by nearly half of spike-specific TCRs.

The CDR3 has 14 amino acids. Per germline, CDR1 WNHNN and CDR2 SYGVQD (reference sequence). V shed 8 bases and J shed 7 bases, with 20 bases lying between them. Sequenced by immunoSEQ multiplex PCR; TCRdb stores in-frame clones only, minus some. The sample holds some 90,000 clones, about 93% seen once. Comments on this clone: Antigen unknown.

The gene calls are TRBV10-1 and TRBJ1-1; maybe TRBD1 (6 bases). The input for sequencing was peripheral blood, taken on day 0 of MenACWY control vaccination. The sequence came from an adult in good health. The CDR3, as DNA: TGCGCCAGCGGAGCAAACAGGGAGACGGGTGAAGCTTTCTTT. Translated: CASGANRETGEAFF.